The entry below gives a single TCR beta chain sequence along with its context. The data were taken from a study of CD8 T cells in Susac syndrome. RNA was extracted with the RNeasy kit, and a quantity of about 0.45 to 1 ug was reverse transcribed using random hexamers. Amplification of TCR beta CDR3 used immunoSEQ multiplex PCR across 54 Vbeta and 13 Jbeta. Via MiXCR, TCRdb re-called the immunoSEQ multiplex PCR reads, giving one row per CDR3 protein. The sample lists 250,000 or so distinct CDR3 sequences, 90% to 95% occurring once. Germline values: CDR1 MDHEN, CDR2 SYDVKM. The CDR3 consists of 16 residues. The trim removed 5 bases at V and 5 bases at J, leaving 12 bases unmatched.

The sequence came from a human donor with multiple sclerosis. The chain has TRBV28 and TRBJ2-5; TRBD1 matches at 9 bases. Sequencing used CD4+ T cells from PBMCs. CDR3 residues: CASSPAADRGGETQYF. CDR3 in DNA: TGTGCCAGCAGTCCCGCAGCGGACAGGGGCGGGGAGACCCAGTACTTC.